The rows below give T cell receptor beta chains drawn from one sample of a study of blood T cell repertoires in COVID-19. Assay: immunoSEQ multiplex PCR; the TCRdb copy retains only in-frame clones and omits some. The sample carries about 370,000 clones, 80% to 90% recorded once. Sequenced: PBMCs or T cells enriched from blood (not recorded which). Receptor source: a man younger than 35 who had recovered from COVID-19. Each CDR3 is given with its conserved first and last residue. The D gene is left open where the match is weak. For some rows the clone size is stated as once, few or many, or as a class when expanded; others skip it.

>TRBD2|TRBV25-1|TRBJ2-1|.
TGTGCCAGCATCACCCCGGGAGGGCGAGAGGGTGAGCAGTTCTTC
CASITPGGREGEQFF
>.|TRBV6-1|TRBJ2-1|.
TGTGCCAGCAGTGAAAGACAAGTGGGTGAGCAGTTCTTC
CASSERQVGEQFF
>.|TRBV7-8|TRBJ2-2|once
TGTGCCAGCAGCTTGTCTCCAGGTCACACCGGGGAGCTGTTTTTT
CASSLSPGHTGELFF
>.|TRBV25-1|TRBJ1-5|.
TGTGCCAGCCAACAAACAGGTAGCAATCAGCCCCAGCATTTT
CASQQTGSNQPQHF
>TRBD2|TRBV29-1|TRBJ2-1|once
TGCAGCGTTGAAGTAACTAGCGGGAGGTCTGTCGATGAGCAGTTCTTC
CSVEVTSGRSVDEQFF
>.|TRBV23-1|TRBJ2-6|.
TGCGCCAGCAGTCAATCGTTGGCAGCTGGGGCCAACGTCCTGACTTTC
CASSQSLAAGANVLTF
>TRBD2|TRBV3-1/TRBV3-2|TRBJ2-2|.
TGTGCCAGCAGCCAAAGGTCTCTAGCGGGGGGAACGAACACCGGGGAGCTGTTTTTT
CASSQRSLAGGTNTGELFF
>.|TRBV19|TRBJ2-1|.
TGTGCCAGTAGTATGTGGAGTGCTACGGATGAGCAGTTCTTC
CASSMWSATDEQFF
>.|TRBV9|TRBJ1-5|.
TGTGCCATCGGGGGGGGGCTGGCAGGTAGTCAGCCCCAGCATTTT
CAIGGGLAGSQPQHF
>TRBD1|TRBV7-9|TRBJ1-2|few
TGTGCCAGCAGCAGCCGGGACAGGGGAAACTATGGCTACACCTTC
CASSSRDRGNYGYTF
>.|TRBV18|TRBJ2-1|.
TGTGCCAGCTCACCACGGGTCGGGGGCTCCTACAATGAGCAGTTCTTC
CASSPRVGGSYNEQFF
>TRBD2|TRBV9|TRBJ2-7|.
TGTGCCAGCAGCCCCGGGGGGGTACAGTCCGAGCAGTACTTC
CASSPGGVQSEQYF
>.|TRBV29-1|TRBJ2-1|.
TGCAGCGTCCTAGGAGGGCCTTACAATGAGCAGTTCTTC
CSVLGGPYNEQFF
>TRBD2|TRBV7-9|TRBJ2-5|.
TGTGCCAGCCGTGGATGGGGAGGGTACCAAGAGACCCAGTACTTC
CASRGWGGYQETQYF
>TRBD2|TRBV27|TRBJ2-1|.
TGTGCCAGCAGCCGAACCTGGCTAGCGGGGGCCCAACAGCAGTTCTTC
CASSRTWLAGAQQQFF
>TRBD1|TRBV2|TRBJ2-7|.
TGTGCCAGCAGGCCCCCGGACAGGGAGTACGAGCAGTACTTC
CASRPPDREYEQYF
>TRBD1|TRBV5-6|TRBJ2-2|.
TGTGCCAGCAGCTTGGCCATGGACAGGGGGGGCACCGGGGAGCTGTTTTTT
CASSLAMDRGGTGELFF
>.|TRBV28|TRBJ1-1|few
TGTGCCAGCAGACCCGACAGTTACTCTGAAGCTTTCTTT
CASRPDSYSEAFF
>TRBD1|TRBV7-2|TRBJ1-3|.
TGTGCCAGCAGCTGGGACAGCGAATCTGGAAACACCATATATTTT
CASSWDSESGNTIYF
>.|TRBV9|TRBJ1-1|.
TGTGCCAGCAGCGTGTCAACAACGAACACTGAAGCTTTCTTT
CASSVSTTNTEAFF
>.|TRBV19|TRBJ2-1|.
TGTGCCAGTATCATTCAGCGGCAGGCTCTTTCCTACAATGAGCAGTTCTTC
CASIIQRQALSYNEQFF
>TRBD1|TRBV27|TRBJ1-2|.
TGTGCCAGCAGTCAGACAGGGCTCCCACCCTATGGCTACACCTTC
CASSQTGLPPYGYTF
>.|TRBV27|TRBJ1-2|.
TGTGCCAGCACCCCTACCGGACGGACAGACTATGGCTACACCTTC
CASTPTGRTDYGYTF
>TRBD1|TRBV4-1|TRBJ1-4|.
TGCGCCAGCAGCCACCCGGGACAGTCAAATGAAAAACTGTTTTTT
CASSHPGQSNEKLFF
>.|TRBV14|TRBJ2-7|.
TGTGCCAGCAGCAAGACAGGACCCTACGAGCAGTACTTC
CASSKTGPYEQYF
>.|TRBV6-1|TRBJ2-1|.
TGTGCCAGCAGTGAAGGGGCAGGGCCCCTTTTGGATGAGCAGTTCTTC
CASSEGAGPLLDEQFF
>.|TRBV3-1/TRBV3-2|TRBJ1-2|once
TGTGCCAGCAGCCAAGTGGAGTCTGGCTACACCTTC
CASSQVESGYTF
>TRBD2|TRBV7-9|TRBJ2-3|.
TGTGCCAGCAGCTTAGCCGCGGGAGCGACAGATACGCAGTATTTT
CASSLAAGATDTQYF
>.|TRBV19|TRBJ1-5|.
TGTGCCAGTGGCTTCAACACCCTGGTACAAAATCAGCCCCAGCATTTT
CASGFNTLVQNQPQHF
>.|TRBV7-9|TRBJ1-5|.
TGTGCCAGCAGCTCCCGGCAGGGTGAGGAGCCCCAGCATTTT
CASSSRQGEEPQHF
>TRBD1|TRBV5-4|TRBJ2-5|.
TGTGCCAGCAGCTGGGCCGGGACAGCGCAAGAGACCCAGTACTTC
CASSWAGTAQETQYF
>.|TRBV5-1|TRBJ2-2|.
TGCGCCAGCAGCTGGGACACCTACACCGGGGAGCTGTTTTTT
CASSWDTYTGELFF
>.|TRBV7-4|TRBJ1-5|.
TGTGCCAGCAGCTTAGCGGGCACGACTAGCAATCAGCCCCAGCATTTT
CASSLAGTTSNQPQHF
>.|TRBV12-3/TRBV12-4|TRBJ1-4|.
TGTGCCAGCAGTTTCGGGTCCGAAAAACTGTTTTTT
CASSFGSEKLFF
>TRBD2|TRBV7-9|TRBJ2-7|.
TGTGCCAGCAGTTTTAAAGCGGGAGGGCAGATGGGGCAGTACTTC
CASSFKAGGQMGQYF
>.|TRBV28|TRBJ2-7|few
TGTGCCAGCACCCCGGGAGCTTCCTACGAGCAGTACTTC
CASTPGASYEQYF
>.|TRBV3-1/TRBV3-2|TRBJ1-2|.
TGTGCCAGCAGCCATGGACAGTTCTTTAACTATGGCTACACCTTC
CASSHGQFFNYGYTF
>.|TRBV24-1|TRBJ2-5|.
TGTGCCACCAGTGATTCGAGGACAGTTGAGAGGGCCCAGTACTTC
CATSDSRTVERAQYF
>TRBD2|TRBV5-1|TRBJ2-2|.
TGCGCCAGCAGCTTGACTAGCGGGGGGCCGGGAACCGGGGAGCTGTTTTTT
CASSLTSGGPGTGELFF
>.|TRBV18|TRBJ2-1|.
TGTGCCAGCTCACCACAGATGTCGGGAAACAATGAGCAGTTCTTC
CASSPQMSGNNEQFF
>.|TRBV6-5|TRBJ2-7|.
TGTGCCAGCACCGCGGAGGACTACGAGCAGTACTTC
CASTAEDYEQYF
>TRBD1|TRBV5-8|TRBJ1-6|.
TGTGCCAGCAGCTTGTCAGGGGGTTCCTATAATTCACCCCTCCACTTT
CASSLSGGSYNSPLHF
>TRBD2|TRBV5-1|TRBJ2-1|.
TGCGCCAGCAGCTTGAACGCGGGACTAGTCGGTGAGCAGTTCTTC
CASSLNAGLVGEQFF
>.|TRBV19|TRBJ1-5|.
TGTGCCAGTAGAGACGACAGGTTCAATCAGCCCCAGCATTTT
CASRDDRFNQPQHF
>.|TRBV18|TRBJ2-5|.
TGTGCCAGCTCACCTAGAGATTCCCAAGAGACCCAGTACTTC
CASSPRDSQETQYF
>.|TRBV18|TRBJ2-5|.
TGTGCCAGCTCTCGTCAAGAGACCCAGTACTTC
CASSRQETQYF
>.|TRBV27|TRBJ2-1|.
TGTGCCAGCAGGGCAATGGAGACAGCAAACAATGAGCAGTTCTTC
CASRAMETANNEQFF
>TRBD1|TRBV6-6|TRBJ1-1|few
TGTGCCAGCAGTTACCCAACAGGGGACACTGAAGCTTTCTTT
CASSYPTGDTEAFF
>TRBD2|TRBV5-1|TRBJ2-1|.
TGCGCCAGCAGCTTGGTAGCGGGAGAGGATGAGCAGTTCTTC
CASSLVAGEDEQFF
>TRBD1|TRBV7-9|TRBJ1-2|.
TGTGCCAGCAGCTCTATGACAGGGCACTATGGCTACACCTTC
CASSSMTGHYGYTF
>.|TRBV7-2|TRBJ1-5|.
TGTGCCAGCAGCTTATTTACAGCCAGCAATCAGCCCCAGCATTTT
CASSLFTASNQPQHF
>TRBD1|TRBV12-3/TRBV12-4|TRBJ1-1|.
TGTGCCAGCAGCCCCAGGGGGTGGGAAGCTTTCTTT
CASSPRGWEAFF
>.|TRBV27|TRBJ2-1|once
TGTGCCAGCAGTTTATCGCCCAGGGGCGCAAGCTCCTACAATGAGCAGTTCTTC
CASSLSPRGASSYNEQFF
>TRBD2|TRBV27|TRBJ2-1|.
TGTGCCAGCAGTCTAGGACTAGCGGACACCTTTCTCAATGAGCAGTTCTTC
CASSLGLADTFLNEQFF
>TRBD1|TRBV2|TRBJ1-1|few
TGTGCCAACGACAGGGGCGATACTGAAGCTTTCTTT
CANDRGDTEAFF
>TRBD1|TRBV2|TRBJ2-7|.
TGTGCCAGCAGGCGACAGGGCTACGAGCAGTACTTC
CASRRQGYEQYF
>.|TRBV7-2|TRBJ1-1|.
TGTGCCAGCAGCGGAGGGTACACTGAAGCTTTCTTT
CASSGGYTEAFF
>TRBD1|TRBV7-2|TRBJ1-2|few
TGTGCCAGCAGCTTAAGGTTGCGAGGGGGCGGTGATGGCTACACCTTC
CASSLRLRGGGDGYTF
>.|TRBV7-2|TRBJ1-1|.
TGTGCCAGCAGCCGGGCGGGGGCCTCTGAAGCTTTCTTT
CASSRAGASEAFF
>TRBD1|TRBV5-8|TRBJ2-7|.
TGTGCCAGCAGCTTAGGGGACAGGGTCAACGAGCAGTACTTC
CASSLGDRVNEQYF